This entry features one T cell receptor beta chain sequence. These data belong to a study of blood T cell repertoires in COVID-19. Study at large: Samples taken during acute and convalescent COVID-19 were collected in the United States, Italy and Spain.

In the original workflow: Amplification of reference gene primers provided the estimated nucleated cell counts. Only in-frame clones appear in the TCRdb table, and some are missing; sequencing was by immunoSEQ multiplex PCR. V and J calls and clone size are copied from that table; D and trimming were computed from the DNA. The sample lists under 200,000 clones, approximately 80% seen once, with less than 2% in the top ten. The germline gives CDR1 SGHTA, CDR2 FQGTGA. V was pared by 1 base and J by 4 bases, with 8 bases between. The CDR3 has 15 amino acids. Specimen: peripheral blood. The sequence was obtained from a human donor in a cohort sampled during active COVID-19. The chain joins TRBV7-3 to TRBJ2-6; weak D call: TRBD2 (5 bases). The CDR3 DNA sequence: TGTGCCAGCAGCTTAATCGGGGTCGGGGCCAACGTCCTGACTTTC. Encoded protein: CASSLIGVGANVLTF.